One and the same sample provided the 22 T cell receptor beta chains below, sequenced in a study of cytomegalovirus exposure and HLA in healthy donors. The PCR was carried out with 60 Vbeta primers and 13 Jbeta primers. Libraries were prepared by immunoSEQ multiplex PCR; TCRdb keeps only in-frame clonotypes and omits some of them. Among some 100,000 clones listed, 75% were seen once. Specimen: PBMCs. Source of these receptors: a male donor in good health and CMV-seropositive.

The rearrangement links TRBV6-6 to TRBJ2-3; 15 nucleotides align to TRBD2. This CDR3 comprises 16 residues. The V gene's germline CDR1 is MNHNY and CDR2 SVGAGI (reference sequence). The ends lost 6 bases at V and 3 bases at J; junction bases unmatched: 4. CDR3 amino acids: CASRSGTSGRTDTQYF. CDR3 coding DNA: TGTGCCAGCAGGTCCGGGACTAGCGGGAGGACAGATACGCAGTATTTT.

The rearrangement joins TRBV25-1 to TRBJ2-5; TRBD2 aligns across 12 bases. TRBJ2-7 matches the DNA end more closely, so the J call is doubtful. In germline, CDR1 is MGHDK, CDR2 SYGVNS. This CDR3 comprises 15 residues. The CDR3 is CASHETSGGSYEQYF. In DNA, the CDR3 is TGTGCCTCCCACGAGACTAGCGGGGGATCCTACGAGCAGTACTTC.

Here the CDR3 DNA reads TGTGCCAGCAGCCCATCCACTAGCGGGGATAGAACCGGGGAGCTGTTTTTT. Translated: CASSPSTSGDRTGELFF. V usage is TRBV11-2 and J usage is TRBJ2-2; 10 bases map to TRBD2. The CDR3 has 17 amino acids. Per the germline V gene, CDR1 is SGHAT and CDR2 is FQNNGV. The ends lost 5 bases at V and 5 bases at J; junction bases unmatched: 11.

The chain uses TRBV6-5 and TRBJ1-2; the match to TRBD1 covers 7 bases. This CDR3 comprises 14 residues. The germline CDR1 and CDR2 sequences are MNHEY and SVGAGI. J lost 2 bases, V lost 2 bases, and 2 bases had no gene match. The CDR3 DNA follows: TGTGCCAGCAGTTACGACAGGGAGAACTATGGCTACACCTTC. Translated, it gives CASSYDRENYGYTF.

The chain employs TRBV6-4 and TRBJ1-5; D gene uncertain. This CDR3 has 13 residues. The V end was cut by 0 bases, the J end by 6 bases, with 6 bases between. CDR1 MRHNA and CDR2 SNTAGT come from the germline V gene. The CDR3 spells CASSDSFGQPQHF. Written as DNA, the CDR3 is TGTGCCAGCAGTGACTCGTTCGGTCAGCCCCAGCATTTT.

The gene calls are TRBV15 and TRBJ1-4; D ambiguous. The V gene lost 5 bases and the J gene lost 1 base, with 14 bases spanning the gap. The CDR3 is 16 amino acids. Germline CDR1 LNHNV, CDR2 YYDKDF (reference sequence). The CDR3: CATSARGRVTNEKLFF. Here the CDR3 DNA reads TGTGCCACCAGCGCCCGAGGGAGGGTAACTAATGAAAAACTGTTTTTT.

CDR3 bases: TGTGCCAGCAGCCAAACAGGGGGCGTCGAGACCCAGTACTTC. This encodes CASSQTGGVETQYF. This rearrangement joins TRBV4-2 to TRBJ2-5; 9 positions agree with TRBD1. The junction had 3 bases not matched to a gene; V was cut back by 2 bases and J by 5 bases. The CDR3 is 14 residues long. Germline assignment: CDR1 LGHNA and CDR2 YNFKEQ.

This chain connects TRBV5-1 to TRBJ2-7; possible D gene TRBD1, 6 bases. Trimming shortened V by 4 bases and J by 5 bases, and 19 bases separated the two germline ends. Per germline, CDR1 SGHRS and CDR2 YFSETQ. The CDR3 contains 15 residues. DNA for the CDR3: TGCGCCAGCAGCACCCGTGGGGGCGAGATGGACGAGCAGTACTTC. The encoded protein is CASSTRGGEMDEQYF.

The CDR3 coding sequence is TGTGCCAGTAGTGATCAAACAGGGGCTAATGAAAAACTGTTTTTT. Its protein product is CASSDQTGANEKLFF. The V call is TRBV19, the J call TRBJ1-4; 7 bases map to TRBD1. The ends lost 5 bases at V and 3 bases at J; junction bases unmatched: 6. Germline assignment: CDR1 LNHDA and CDR2 SQIVND (reference sequence). The CDR3 runs to 15 residues. The full variable domain, in which reference TRBV19 and TRBJ1-4 provide the parts outside the CDR3, is DGGITQSPKYLFRKEGQNVTLSCEQNLNHDAMYWYRQDPGQGLRLIYYSQIVNDFQKGDIAEGYSVSREKKESFPLTVTSAQKNPTAFYLCASSDQTGANEKLFFGSGTQLSVL.

This clone was detected only once. V and J are TRBV30 and TRBJ2-7; D is possibly TRBD2 (5 bases). CDR1 GTSNPN and CDR2 SVGIG come from the germline V gene (reference sequence). V was trimmed by 5 bases and J by 3 bases, leaving 11 bases between them. CDR3 length: 12 amino acids. CDR3 sequence: CAWEGGGYEQYF. CDR3 coding DNA: TGTGCCTGGGAGGGCGGCGGCTACGAGCAGTACTTC.

This clone was seen more than once but under ten times. This chain links TRBV5-6 with TRBJ1-1, with a tentative D call TRBD1 (5 bases). Trimming pared 6 bases from V and 5 bases from J, leaving 17 bases between. Germline V gene lookup returns CDR1 SGHDT and CDR2 YYEEEE. The CDR3 consists of 14 residues. CDR3 sequence reads: CASIWGVEGTEAFF. Here the CDR3 DNA reads TGTGCCAGCATCTGGGGGGTGGAGGGAACTGAAGCTTTCTTT.

The chain recombines TRBV11-1 with TRBJ2-5, with 13 positions matching TRBD2. Germline V CDR1 and CDR2: SGHAT, FQDESV (reference sequence). Losses at the gene ends were 2 bases for V and 4 bases for J; bases not matched to a gene: 4. This CDR3 comprises 16 residues. This chain's CDR3 is CASSLRTSGGLETQYF. CDR3 bases: TGTGCCAGCAGCTTAAGGACTAGCGGGGGTCTAGAGACCCAGTACTTC.

There are a few counts of this clone. The V and J genes are TRBV6-1 and TRBJ1-2, with D possibly being TRBD1 (5 bases). The V gene lost 2 bases and the J gene lost 8 bases, with 9 bases spanning the gap. The CDR3 contains 12 residues. Germline loops: CDR1 MNHNS, CDR2 SASEGT. The CDR3 DNA reads as TGTGCCAGCAGTGAACCCCCAGGGGGCTACACCTTC. Protein: CASSEPPGGYTF.

The chain couples TRBV4-1 to TRBJ2-3; 16 bases line up with TRBD2. Per the germline V gene, CDR1 is MGHRA and CDR2 is YSYEKL. This CDR3 comprises 18 residues. After removal of 1 base from V and 0 bases from J, the junction contained 1 base not matched to a gene. The CDR3 loop is CASSQVGLAGGSTDTQYF. CDR3 DNA sequence: TGCGCCAGCAGCCAAGTGGGACTAGCGGGGGGGAGCACAGATACGCAGTATTTT.

This chain joins TRBV2 and TRBJ1-2; TRBD1 aligns across 10 bases. Germline V gene sequence: CDR1 SNHLY, CDR2 FYNNEI. V dropped 8 bases and J dropped 5; count of bases not matched to a gene: 5. The CDR3 has 13 amino acids. In DNA form, the CDR3 reads TGTGCCAGCGCCCCGGGACAGGGGTATGGCTACACCTTC. Its translation is CASAPGQGYGYTF.

This chain joins TRBV6-5 and TRBJ1-2, with 10 bases matching TRBD1. The V gene's germline CDR1 is MNHEY and CDR2 SVGAGI. V gave up 6 bases and J gave up 4 bases; unmatched junction bases: 5. The CDR3 is 14 amino acids. CDR3 DNA: TGTGCCAGCAGCTCAGGACAGGGGGGCTATGGCTACACCTTC. Translating gives CASSSGQGGYGYTF.

The chain couples TRBV10-1 to TRBJ2-5; 7 nucleotides agree with TRBD2. This CDR3 is built from 15 residues. V lost 0 bases and J lost 2; bases outside the gene matches: 3. CDR1 and CDR2 from the germline V gene are WNHNN and SYGVQD (reference sequence). The CDR3 DNA reads as TGCGCCAGCAGTGAGTCGGGGAGGGCTCAAGAGACCCAGTACTTC. Protein product: CASSESGRAQETQYF.

The V and J genes are TRBV2 and TRBJ1-2; 8 nucleotides agree with TRBD1. This CDR3 has 14 amino acids. Unmatched junction bases numbered 11, after V lost 7 bases and J lost 7 bases. Germline CDR1 SNHLY, CDR2 FYNNEI. The CDR3 DNA is TGTGCCAGCACTACAGGACAGGGCGGGGGTGGCTACACCTTC. Its translation is CASTTGQGGGGYTF.

Only one count was recorded for this clone. V and J are TRBV6-5 and TRBJ2-7; the D gene is possibly TRBD1 (5 bases). This CDR3 is built from 15 residues. Germline values: CDR1 MNHEY, CDR2 SVGAGI. V was cut by 0 bases and J by 0 bases, with 9 bases left in between. The CDR3 here is CASSYSVDSSYEQYF. The CDR3 DNA reads as TGTGCCAGCAGTTACTCGGTAGACAGCTCCTACGAGCAGTACTTC.

The chain joins TRBV28 to TRBJ1-5, with no clear D. Germline V gene lookup returns CDR1 MDHEN and CDR2 SYDVKM. Trimming pared 4 bases from V and 3 bases from J, leaving 7 bases between. This CDR3 has 13 residues. Here the CDR3 reads CASSSSSNQPQHF. CDR3 bases: TGTGCCAGCAGTTCTTCCTCCAATCAGCCCCAGCATTTT.

This rearrangement joins TRBV5-4 to TRBJ2-5; 10 bases are shared with TRBD2. The CDR3 is made up of 17 amino acids. The germline CDR1 and CDR2 sequences are SGHNT and YYREEE (reference sequence). V shed 4 bases, J shed 4 bases, and the junction held 13 bases outside the gene matches. The CDR3 protein is CASSALVATSGSETQYF. CDR3 bases: TGTGCCAGCAGCGCCTTGGTAGCGACTAGCGGGTCAGAGACCCAGTACTTC. Based on the CDR3 plus reference TRBV5-4 and TRBJ2-5, the full variable domain is ETGVTQSPTHLIKTRGQQVTLRCSSQSGHNTVSWYQQALGQGPQFIFQYYREEENGRGNFPPRFSGLQFPNYSSELNVNALELDDSALYLCASSALVATSGSETQYFGPGTRLLVL.

The chain uses TRBV5-1 and TRBJ2-5; 9 bases match TRBD1. J was trimmed by 5 bases and V by 3 bases; bases with no gene match: 5. The CDR3 is 14 residues long. Germline V gene sequence: CDR1 SGHRS, CDR2 YFSETQ. This CDR3 is CASSWDRVAETQYF. CDR3 nucleotide sequence: TGCGCCAGCAGCTGGGACAGGGTAGCTGAGACCCAGTACTTC.